The 24 T cell receptor beta chains below were found in one sample sequenced in a study of shared clonotypes between healthy human individuals. Profiling relied on immunoSEQ multiplex PCR, and the TCRdb table lists in-frame clones only, not all of them. This table holds about 2.4 million clones, 93% found once. Source material: naive CD4+ T cells from PBMCs. Documented subset: CD45RA+ positively selected. The source of these receptors is a man between 18 and 35 years old in good health. Some clones in this sample may be carry-over from other donors' samples.

V is TRBV7-9 and J is TRBJ1-2; D is undetermined. Germline assignment: CDR1 SEHNR and CDR2 FQNEAQ (reference sequence). This CDR3 spans 14 amino acids. V was cut by 5 bases and J by 3 bases, with 13 bases left in between. The CDR3 coding sequence is TGTGCCAGCAGCCAAATACAGTCCGACTATGGCTACACCTTC. Amino acids: CASSQIQSDYGYTF. The full variable domain, with the rest looked up from reference TRBV7-9 and TRBJ1-2, is DTGVSQNPRHKITKRGQNVTFRCDPISEHNRLYWYRQTLGQGPEFLTYFQNEAQLEKSRLLSDRFSAERPKGSFSTLEIQRTEQGDSAMYLCASSQIQSDYGYTFGSGTRLTVV.

CDR3: CASSFTGVKTNEQFF. The DNA for the CDR3 is TGTGCCAGCAGCTTTACCGGAGTTAAAACCAATGAGCAGTTCTTC. The V and J genes are TRBV11-3 and TRBJ2-1; no definite D call. The germline gives CDR1 SGHNT, CDR2 YENEEA. The CDR3 loop spans 15 amino acids. Trimming left V 3 bases short and J 6 bases short, with 15 bases between.

The count of this clone is one. The rearrangement links TRBV5-4 to TRBJ1-1; 7 nucleotides agree with TRBD1. From germline, CDR1 is SGHNT and CDR2 YYREEE (reference sequence). This CDR3 contains 14 residues. V lost 2 bases to trimming and J lost 1 base; unmatched junction nucleotides: 2. In nucleotides, the CDR3 is TGTGCCAGCAGCTTTGGGGACAGGAACACTGAAGCTTTCTTT. It is translated as CASSFGDRNTEAFF.

The gene calls are TRBV5-4 and TRBJ1-4; a weak D match, TRBD1 (5 bases). The CDR3 sequence is 13 residues long. CDR1 and CDR2 (germline): SGHNT, YYREEE (reference sequence). Trimming shortened V by 4 bases and J by 7 bases, and 11 bases separated the two germline ends. As DNA, the CDR3 is TGTGCCAGCAGCCTCCAGGGAGGTGAAAAACTGTTTTTT. It translates to CASSLQGGEKLFF.

The V gene is TRBV28, the J gene TRBJ1-5; D is unresolved. V shed 2 bases and J shed 9 bases, with 5 bases lying between them. Germline assignment: CDR1 MDHEN and CDR2 SYDVKM. This CDR3 is 11 amino acids long. CDR3 protein: CASSLEGPQHF. CDR3 in DNA: TGTGCCAGCAGTTTAGAGGGGCCCCAGCATTTT. The variable domain in full, with the rest retrieved from reference TRBV28 and TRBJ1-5, is DVKVTQSSRYLVKRTGEKVFLECVQDMDHENMFWYRQDPGLGLRLIYFSYDVKMKEKGDIPEGYSVSREKKERFSLILESASTNQTSMYLCASSLEGPQHFGDGTRLSIL.

A word on this clone: Distinct nucleotide sequences in the sample also encode this CDR3. The chain joins TRBV5-1 to TRBJ1-1; D call uncertain. Trimming left V 0 bases short and J 1 base short, with 4 bases between. Germline assignment: CDR1 SGHRS and CDR2 YFSETQ. The length of the CDR3 is 13 residues. The DNA of the CDR3 is TGCGCCAGCAGCTTGGCCGAGAACACTGAAGCTTTCTTT. It specifies CASSLAENTEAFF.

As for this clone: The identical CDR3 is also encoded by other nucleotide sequences in the sample. This chain uses TRBV6-1 with TRBJ1-2; D unresolved. The germline V gene has CDR1 MNHNS and CDR2 SASEGT. The ends were cut back, 1 base at V and 6 bases at J, with 9 bases in the middle. The CDR3 loop spans 13 amino acids. The CDR3 protein is CASSEGTGDGYTF. The CDR3 DNA follows: TGTGCCAGCAGTGAAGGCACCGGGGATGGCTACACCTTC.

The chain is built from TRBV28 and TRBJ1-2, with 7 bases fitting TRBD1. The CDR3 spans 16 residues. With V trimmed by 8 bases and J by 7 bases, 19 bases remained unmatched. Germline CDR1 reads MDHEN; CDR2 reads SYDVKM. For the CDR3, the DNA is TGTGCCAGCTTCAGGGGGGTCTACCAAACTATGAGTGGCTACACCTTC. Protein: CASFRGVYQTMSGYTF.

The V gene is TRBV5-4, the J gene TRBJ2-2; TRBD2 matches 9 bases. Trimming removed 2 bases from V and 6 bases from J; junction bases left unmatched: 8. Germline-derived CDR1 and CDR2 are SGHNT and YYREEE (reference sequence). The CDR3 extends over 16 amino acids. This CDR3 is CASSFNAGGEAGELFF. DNA for the CDR3: TGTGCCAGCAGCTTTAATGCGGGAGGGGAGGCCGGGGAGCTGTTTTTT.

The chain employs TRBV30 and TRBJ2-7, with a possible D match to TRBD1 (5 bases). Trimming pared 0 bases from V and 3 bases from J, leaving 12 bases between. CDR3 length equals 14 residues. Per the germline V gene, CDR1 is GTSNPN and CDR2 is SVGIG (reference sequence). The CDR3 is CAWSVIGVVYEQYF. CDR3 nucleotide sequence: TGTGCCTGGAGTGTAATAGGGGTTGTCTACGAGCAGTACTTC.

The chain carries TRBV4-1 and TRBJ2-3, with D uncertain. The CDR3 contains 14 residues. The germline V gene has CDR1 MGHRA and CDR2 YSYEKL. Trimming removed 0 bases from V and 2 bases from J, with 6 bases in between. The CDR3 is CASSQDDFTDTQYF. CDR3 nucleotide sequence: TGCGCCAGCAGCCAAGACGACTTCACAGATACGCAGTATTTT.

The chain recombines TRBV10-3 with TRBJ2-1; 11 positions match TRBD2. The CDR3 contains 15 residues. CDR1 and CDR2 from the germline V gene are ENHRY and SYGVKD. Germline trimming cut 6 bases from V and 8 bases from J; bases unmatched to any gene: 9. In DNA, the CDR3 is TGTGCCATCAGGGGAACGACTAGCGGGAACGATGAGCAGTTCTTC. This gives the protein CAIRGTTSGNDEQFF.

The DNA for the CDR3 is TGTGCCAGCAGCTCCCCCCGTGCTAGCGGGACGCGAGAGACCCAGTACTTC. Its translation is CASSSPRASGTRETQYF. The V and J genes are TRBV7-2 and TRBJ2-5; 9 bases agree with TRBD2. Germline V gene data show CDR1 as SGHTA and CDR2 as FQGNSA. The CDR3 runs 17 residues. After removal of 4 bases from V and 4 bases from J, the junction contained 13 bases not matched to a gene.

CDR3 residues: CASSSTGTGGLEQFF. The CDR3 DNA reads TGTGCCAGCAGCAGTACCGGGACAGGGGGCTTGGAGCAGTTCTTC. The J gene is TRBJ2-1, the V gene TRBV9, with TRBD1 matching over 12 bases. The V gene end was trimmed by 4 bases and the J gene end by 10 bases; junction bases not matched to a gene: 9. Germline lookup yields CDR1 SGDLS and CDR2 YYNGEE. The CDR3 is 15 amino acids.

This chain joins TRBV12-2 and TRBJ1-2. TRBV12-2 is designated a pseudogene. The length of the CDR3 is 21 residues. The CDR3 DNA follows: TGTGCAAGTCGCTTAGCCCCTTCCGCTGGGAGGGAAGGACCCGTTGGCTATGGCTACACCTTC. It yields the protein CASRLAPSAGREGPVGYGYTF.

This chain joins TRBV25-1 and TRBJ2-2; D remains ambiguous. CDR1 MGHDK and CDR2 SYGVNS come from the germline V gene. V was shortened by 1 base and J by 6 bases, with 18 bases between the two germline ends. The length of the CDR3 is 17 residues. The CDR3 region is CASSEFMWTNGSGELFF. CDR3 coding DNA: TGTGCCAGCAGTGAATTTATGTGGACGAACGGGTCCGGGGAGCTGTTTTTT.

This clone was seen just once. The chain joins TRBV7-2 to TRBJ2-1, with 10 bases matching TRBD2. Germline V gives CDR1 SGHTA, CDR2 FQGNSA. With V trimmed by 6 bases and J by 7 bases, 9 bases remained unmatched. The CDR3 has 15 residues. In nucleotides, the CDR3 is TGTGCCAGCAGGCCCAGCGGGAGGGCCGGTAATGAGCAGTTCTTC. This codes for CASRPSGRAGNEQFF.

This rearrangement joins TRBV27 to TRBJ2-3, with D perhaps being TRBD1 or TRBD2 (5 bases each). The CDR3 contains 17 residues. V lost 6 bases and J lost 0, with 19 bases in between. Germline values: CDR1 MNHEY, CDR2 SMNVEV (reference sequence). The CDR3 DNA follows: TGTGCCAGCAGCCTCCTCCGGGGCAGAACTAGCACAGATACGCAGTATTTT. It is translated as CASSLLRGRTSTDTQYF.

CDR3 protein: CASSLGGWQGGEKLFF. For the CDR3, the DNA is TGCGCCAGCAGCCTCGGCGGGTGGCAGGGTGGCGAAAAACTGTTTTTT. The chain links TRBV5-1 to TRBJ1-4; the D gene is possibly TRBD1 (5 bases). Germline CDR1 is SGHRS and CDR2 is YFSETQ. The CDR3 is 16 amino acids. V was clipped by 4 bases and J by 8 bases, with 21 bases between them. The entire variable domain, with the rest obtained from reference TRBV5-1 and TRBJ1-4, is as follows: KAGVTQTPRYLIKTRGQQVTLSCSPISGHRSVSWYQQTPGQGLQFLFEYFSETQRNKGNFPGRFSGRQFSNSRSEMNVSTLELGDSALYLCASSLGGWQGGEKLFFGSGTQLSVL.

J is TRBJ1-6 and V is TRBV9, with 8 bases aligning to TRBD1. The CDR3 is 12 residues long. Germline CDR1 SGDLS, CDR2 YYNGEE. V lost 4 bases to trimming and J lost 11 bases; unmatched junction nucleotides: 2. The CDR3 sequence is CASSKTGAPLHF. The CDR3 DNA reads TGTGCCAGCAGCAAGACAGGGGCACCCCTCCACTTT.

J is TRBJ2-5 and V is TRBV7-6, with 11 bases that match TRBD2. Germline V CDR1 and CDR2: SGHVS, FNYEAQ. The CDR3 is made up of 16 amino acids. Trimming at V came to 6 bases and at J to 4 bases, leaving 10 bases not matched to a gene. CDR3 protein: CASSQTPGLAAETQYF. The CDR3 DNA is TGTGCCAGCAGTCAAACCCCGGGACTAGCGGCAGAGACCCAGTACTTC. Full variable domain (remainder filled in from reference TRBV7-6 and TRBJ2-5): GAGVSQSPRYKVTKRGQDVALRCDPISGHVSLYWYRQALGQGPEFLTYFNYEAQQDKSGLPNDRFSAERPEGSISTLTIQRTEQRDSAMYRCASSQTPGLAAETQYFGPGTRLLVL.

In its sample, this clone was seen once. V is TRBV7-6 and J is TRBJ2-3; a weak D match, TRBD1 (6 bases). Germline V CDR1 and CDR2: SGHVS, FNYEAQ. Trimming removed 2 bases at V and 2 bases at J, with 11 bases between. The CDR3 length is 15 residues. The CDR3 region has the DNA TGTGCCAGCAGCTTACCCGGGACAATCACAGATACGCAGTATTTT. It encodes CASSLPGTITDTQYF.

The chain employs TRBV6-1 and TRBJ1-5, with unresolved D. Germline CDR1 reads MNHNS; CDR2 reads SASEGT. The CDR3 consists of 15 residues. Trimming removed 7 bases from V and 4 bases from J, with 17 bases in between. The CDR3 bases are TGTGCCAGCATCCCCGCTTTGAGGGCTAATCAGCCCCAGCATTTT. This codes for CASIPALRANQPQHF.

A single count supports this clone. The sample carries other DNA sequences with the same CDR3. In DNA, the CDR3 is TGTGCCAGCAGCGTAGTTGCCCTAAGCTCCTACAATGAGCAGTTCTTC. This codes for CASSVVALSSYNEQFF. This chain connects TRBV9 to TRBJ2-1; D unresolved. This CDR3 spans 16 amino acids. Trimming left V 0 bases short and J 0 bases short, with 10 bases between. Germline V gives CDR1 SGDLS, CDR2 YYNGEE. The variable domain in full, completed from reference TRBV9 and TRBJ2-1, reads DSGVTQTPKHLITATGQRVTLRCSPRSGDLSVYWYQQSLDQGLQFLIQYYNGEERAKGNILERFSAQQFPDLHSELNLSSLELGDSALYFCASSVVALSSYNEQFFGPGTRLTVL.